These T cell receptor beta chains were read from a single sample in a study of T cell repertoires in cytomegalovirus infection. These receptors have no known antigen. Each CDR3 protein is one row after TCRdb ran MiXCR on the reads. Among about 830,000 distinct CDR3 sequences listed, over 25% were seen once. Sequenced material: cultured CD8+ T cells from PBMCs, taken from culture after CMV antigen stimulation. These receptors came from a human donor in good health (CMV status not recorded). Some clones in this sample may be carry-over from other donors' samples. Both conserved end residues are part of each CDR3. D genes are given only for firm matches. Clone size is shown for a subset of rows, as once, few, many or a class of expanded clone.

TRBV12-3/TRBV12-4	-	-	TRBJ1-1	TGTGCCAGCACCCTGGGGGGGACATACACTGAAGCTTTCTTT	CASTLGGTYTEAFF
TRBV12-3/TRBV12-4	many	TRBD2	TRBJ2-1	TGTGCCAGCAGCCCCGGGGCGGGGGCCTACAATGAGCAGTTCTTC	CASSPGAGAYNEQFF
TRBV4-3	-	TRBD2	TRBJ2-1	TGCGCCAGCAGCCCCGTCGGGGGGAATAATGAGCAGTTCTTC	CASSPVGGNNEQFF
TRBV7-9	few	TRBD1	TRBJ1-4	TGTGCCAGCAGCACCCCAGGGGGTGAAAAACTGTTTTTT	CASSTPGGEKLFF
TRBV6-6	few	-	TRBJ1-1	TGTGCCAGCAGTTACGAGTGGGAGGGGTACACTGAAGCTTTCTTT	CASSYEWEGYTEAFF
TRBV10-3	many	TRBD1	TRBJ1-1	TGTGCCATCTCGCCCGAGGGACAGGGGGTATCCACTGAAGCTTTCTTT	CAISPEGQGVSTEAFF
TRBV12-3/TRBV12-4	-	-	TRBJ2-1	TGTGCCAGCAGTTTAGTGGGACAAGACTACAATGAGCAGTTCTTC	CASSLVGQDYNEQFF
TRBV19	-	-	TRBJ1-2	TGTGCCAGTAGGGGAGGCTACTATGGCTACACCTTC	CASRGGYYGYTF
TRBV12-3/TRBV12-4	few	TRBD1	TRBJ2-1	TGTGCCAGCAGCAACCCGGGACAGGGGGCTAACAATGAGCAGTTCTTC	CASSNPGQGANNEQFF
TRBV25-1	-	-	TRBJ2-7	TGTGCCAGCGCCAACCCCTCCGGGCGGCAGTACTTC	CASANPSGRQYF
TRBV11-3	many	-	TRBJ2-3	TGTGCCAGCAGCCCGGAGGGGTGGGATACGCAGTATTTT	CASSPEGWDTQYF
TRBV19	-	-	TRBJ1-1	TGTGCCAGTAAGAAGGGTATGAACACTGAAGCTTTCTTT	CASKKGMNTEAFF
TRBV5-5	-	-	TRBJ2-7	TGTGCCAGCAGCTTTGGACACGATTCCTACGAGCAGTACTTC	CASSFGHDSYEQYF
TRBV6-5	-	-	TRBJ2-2	TGTGCCAGCAGTTACGTACCCTTTAACACCGGGGAGCTGTTTTTT	CASSYVPFNTGELFF
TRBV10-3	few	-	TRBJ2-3	TGTGCCATCAGTGAGCCAGCGGTTAGCACAGATACGCAGTATTTT	CAISEPAVSTDTQYF
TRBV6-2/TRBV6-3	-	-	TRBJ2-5	TGTGCCAGCAGTAACTCCGGGACAAAACGTGAGACCCAGTACTTC	CASSNSGTKRETQYF
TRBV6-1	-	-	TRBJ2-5	TGTGCCAGCATGGTCTCGGGCCTACGAGAGACCCAGTACTTC	CASMVSGLRETQYF
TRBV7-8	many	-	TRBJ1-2	TGTGCCAGCAGCTTCCCAGGGGAGGGCTATGGCTACACCTTC	CASSFPGEGYGYTF
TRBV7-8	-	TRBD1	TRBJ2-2	TGTACCAGCAGCCAACCACGGGACAGGGGTGACACCGGGGAGCTGTTTTTT	CTSSQPRDRGDTGELFF
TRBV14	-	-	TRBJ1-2	TGTGCCAGCAGCCTATACCGGGGAATCTATGGCTACACCTTC	CASSLYRGIYGYTF
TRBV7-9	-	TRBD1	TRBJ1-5	TGTGCCAGCAGCCAGACAGGGGATCAGCCCCAGCATTTT	CASSQTGDQPQHF
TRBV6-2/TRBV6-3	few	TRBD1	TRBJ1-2	TGTGCCAGCAGTTATTCTCCGGGACAGGGGATTGATGGCTACACCTTC	CASSYSPGQGIDGYTF